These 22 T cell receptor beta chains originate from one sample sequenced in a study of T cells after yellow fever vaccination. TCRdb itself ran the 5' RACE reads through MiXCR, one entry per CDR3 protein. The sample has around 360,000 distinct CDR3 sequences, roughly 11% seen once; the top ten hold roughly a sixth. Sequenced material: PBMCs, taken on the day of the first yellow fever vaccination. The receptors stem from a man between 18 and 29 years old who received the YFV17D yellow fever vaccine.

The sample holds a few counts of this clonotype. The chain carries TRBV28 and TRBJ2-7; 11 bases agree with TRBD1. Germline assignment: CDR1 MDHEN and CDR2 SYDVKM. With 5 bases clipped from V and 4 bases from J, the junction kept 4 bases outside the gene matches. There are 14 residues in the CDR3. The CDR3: CASSAGTGGYEQYV. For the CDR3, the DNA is TGTGCCAGCAGTGCCGGGACAGGGGGATACGAGCAGTACGTC.

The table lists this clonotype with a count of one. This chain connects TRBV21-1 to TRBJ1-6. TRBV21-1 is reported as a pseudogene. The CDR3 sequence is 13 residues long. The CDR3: CASSKEGWSPLHF. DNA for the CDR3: TGTGCCAGCAGCAAAGAGGGCTGGTCACCCCTCCACTTT.

CDR3 DNA sequence: TGTGCCAGCATTCTAGAGGGTTATTCTGGAAACACCATATATTTT. Translating it yields CASILEGYSGNTIYF. This sequence joins TRBV7-2 and TRBJ1-3; D gene ambiguous. The V end was cut by 7 bases, the J end by 1 base, with 14 bases between. This CDR3 contains 15 residues. Germline V gene data show CDR1 as SGHTA and CDR2 as FQGNSA.

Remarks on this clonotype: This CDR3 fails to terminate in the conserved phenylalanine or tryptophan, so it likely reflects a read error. This chain's CDR3 is CASSPPYSWELFL. CDR3 nucleotides: TGTGCCAGCAGCCCACCATATAGTTGGGAGCTGTTTCTT. The V gene is TRBV11-2, the J gene TRBJ2-2; no clear D gene. Germline-derived CDR1 and CDR2 are SGHAT and FQNNGV. V was trimmed by 5 bases and J by 9 bases, leaving 13 bases between them. The length of the CDR3 is 13 residues.

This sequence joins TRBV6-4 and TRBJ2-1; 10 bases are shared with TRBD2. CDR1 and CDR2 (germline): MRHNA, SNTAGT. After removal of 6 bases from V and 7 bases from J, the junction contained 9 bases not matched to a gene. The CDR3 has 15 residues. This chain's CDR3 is CASRRSLAGYNEQFF. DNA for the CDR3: TGTGCCAGCAGGAGGTCACTAGCGGGGTATAATGAGCAGTTCTTC.

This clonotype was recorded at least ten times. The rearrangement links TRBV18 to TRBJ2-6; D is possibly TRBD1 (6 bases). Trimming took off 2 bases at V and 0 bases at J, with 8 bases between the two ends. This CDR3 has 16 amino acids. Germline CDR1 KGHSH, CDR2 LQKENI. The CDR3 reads CASSPWTVSGANVLTF. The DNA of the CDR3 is TGTGCCAGCTCACCATGGACAGTCTCTGGGGCCAACGTCCTGACTTTC.

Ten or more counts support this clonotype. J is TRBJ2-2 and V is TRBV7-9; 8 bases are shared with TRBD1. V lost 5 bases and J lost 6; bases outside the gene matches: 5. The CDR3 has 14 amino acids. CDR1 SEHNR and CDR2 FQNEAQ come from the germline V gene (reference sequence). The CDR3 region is CASSTRTGSGELFF. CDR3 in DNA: TGTGCCAGCAGCACCCGGACAGGGTCCGGGGAGCTGTTTTTT.

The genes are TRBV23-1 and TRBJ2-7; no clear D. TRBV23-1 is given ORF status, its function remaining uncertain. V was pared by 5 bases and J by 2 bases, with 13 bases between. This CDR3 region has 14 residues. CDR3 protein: CASSTTPVAYEQYF. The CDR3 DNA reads TGCGCCAGCAGTACTACCCCTGTCGCCTACGAGCAGTACTTC.

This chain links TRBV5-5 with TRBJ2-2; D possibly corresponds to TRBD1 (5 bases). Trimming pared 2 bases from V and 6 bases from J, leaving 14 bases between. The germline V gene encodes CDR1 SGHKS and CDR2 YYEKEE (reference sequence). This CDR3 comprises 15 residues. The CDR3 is CASSFALTGPGELFF. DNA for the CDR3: TGTGCCAGCAGCTTCGCCCTAACAGGCCCCGGGGAGCTGTTTTTT.

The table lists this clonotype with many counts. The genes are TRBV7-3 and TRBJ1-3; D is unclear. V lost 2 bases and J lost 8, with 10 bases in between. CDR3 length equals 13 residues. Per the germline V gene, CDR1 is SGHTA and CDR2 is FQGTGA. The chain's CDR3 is CASSLVDGDTIYF. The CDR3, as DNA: TGTGCCAGCAGCTTAGTAGACGGGGACACCATATATTTT.

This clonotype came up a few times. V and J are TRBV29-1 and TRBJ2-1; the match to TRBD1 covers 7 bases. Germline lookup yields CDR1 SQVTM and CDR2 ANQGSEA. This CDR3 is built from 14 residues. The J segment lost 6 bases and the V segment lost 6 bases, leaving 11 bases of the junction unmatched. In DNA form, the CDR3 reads TGCAGCGTCGCCCCTTGGGACAGATCCAATGAGCAGTTCTTC. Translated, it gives CSVAPWDRSNEQFF.

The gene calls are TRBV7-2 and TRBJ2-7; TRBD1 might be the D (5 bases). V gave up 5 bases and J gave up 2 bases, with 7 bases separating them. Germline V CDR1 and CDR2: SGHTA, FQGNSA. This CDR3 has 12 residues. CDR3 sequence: CASSTDTYEQYF. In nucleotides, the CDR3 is TGTGCCAGCAGCACGGACACCTACGAGCAGTACTTC. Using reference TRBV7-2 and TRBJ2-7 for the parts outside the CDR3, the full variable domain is GAGVSQSPSNKVTEKGKDVELRCDPISGHTALYWYRQSLGQGLEFLIYFQGNSAPDKSGLPSDRFSAERTGGSVSTLTIQRTQQEDSAVYLCASSTDTYEQYFGPGTRLTVT.

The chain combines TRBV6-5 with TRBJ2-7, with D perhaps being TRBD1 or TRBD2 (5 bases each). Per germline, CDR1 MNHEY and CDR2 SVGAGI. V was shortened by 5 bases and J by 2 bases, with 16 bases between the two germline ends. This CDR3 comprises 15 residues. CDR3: CASSNPRDGPYEQYF. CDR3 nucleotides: TGTGCCAGCAGTAACCCCCGGGACGGACCCTACGAGCAGTACTTC.

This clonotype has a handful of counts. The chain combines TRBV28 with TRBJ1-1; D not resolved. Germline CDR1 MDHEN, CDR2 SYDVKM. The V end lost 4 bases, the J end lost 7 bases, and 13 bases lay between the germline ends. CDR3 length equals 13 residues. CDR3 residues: CASSWPRTNEAFF. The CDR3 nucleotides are TGTGCCAGCAGTTGGCCGAGGACTAATGAAGCTTTCTTT.

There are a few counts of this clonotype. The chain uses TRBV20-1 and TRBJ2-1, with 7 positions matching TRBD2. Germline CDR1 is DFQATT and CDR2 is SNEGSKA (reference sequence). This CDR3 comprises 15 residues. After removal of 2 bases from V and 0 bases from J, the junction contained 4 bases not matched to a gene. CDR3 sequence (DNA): TGCAGTGCTAGAAGCGGGGCGAGCTCCTACAATGAGCAGTTCTTC. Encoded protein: CSARSGASSYNEQFF.

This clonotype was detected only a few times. CDR3 amino acids: CASTLGLFDEQFF. CDR3 sequence (DNA): TGTGCCAGCACCCTCGGCTTGTTCGATGAGCAGTTCTTC. The V and J genes are TRBV12-3 or TRBV12-4 and TRBJ2-1; D unclear. The germline V and J ends were trimmed by 7 bases and 8 bases, with 15 bases remaining between them. The CDR3 is 13 residues long.

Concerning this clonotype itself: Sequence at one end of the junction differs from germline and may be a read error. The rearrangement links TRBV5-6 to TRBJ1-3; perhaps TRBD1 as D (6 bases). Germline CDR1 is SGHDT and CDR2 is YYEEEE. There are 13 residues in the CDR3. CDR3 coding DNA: TGTGCCAGCACCTTGACAGGATTAAACACCATATATTTT. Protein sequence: CASTLTGLNTIYF.

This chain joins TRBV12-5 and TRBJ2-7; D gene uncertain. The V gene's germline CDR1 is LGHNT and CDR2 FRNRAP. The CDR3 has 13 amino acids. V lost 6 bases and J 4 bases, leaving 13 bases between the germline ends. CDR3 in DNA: TGTGCTAGTGGCTCGCCCGGCGGTTACGAGCAGTACTTC. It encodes CASGSPGGYEQYF.

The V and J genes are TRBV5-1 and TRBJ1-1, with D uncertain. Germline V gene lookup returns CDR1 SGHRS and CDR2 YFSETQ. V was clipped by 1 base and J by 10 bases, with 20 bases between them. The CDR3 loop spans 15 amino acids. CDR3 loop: CASSLNHPGLAGAFF. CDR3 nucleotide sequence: TGCGCCAGCAGCTTGAATCATCCAGGTCTTGCAGGAGCTTTCTTT. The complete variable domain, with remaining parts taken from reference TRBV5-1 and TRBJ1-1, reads KAGVTQTPRYLIKTRGQQVTLSCSPISGHRSVSWYQQTPGQGLQFLFEYFSETQRNKGNFPGRFSGRQFSNSRSEMNVSTLELGDSALYLCASSLNHPGLAGAFFGQGTRLTVV.

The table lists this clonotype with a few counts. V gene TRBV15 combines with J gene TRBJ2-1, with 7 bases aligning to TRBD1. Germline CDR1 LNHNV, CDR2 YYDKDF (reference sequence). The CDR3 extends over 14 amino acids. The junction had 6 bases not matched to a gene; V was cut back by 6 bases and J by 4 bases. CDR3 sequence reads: CATRKGQLYNEQFF. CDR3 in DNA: TGTGCCACCAGAAAGGGACAGTTGTACAATGAGCAGTTCTTC.

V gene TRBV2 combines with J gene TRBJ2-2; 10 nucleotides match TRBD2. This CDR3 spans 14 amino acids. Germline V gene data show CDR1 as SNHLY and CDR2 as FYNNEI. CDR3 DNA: TGTGCGCACGGGGCTAGCGGGGGCACCGGGGAGCTGTTTTTT. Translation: CAHGASGGTGELFF.

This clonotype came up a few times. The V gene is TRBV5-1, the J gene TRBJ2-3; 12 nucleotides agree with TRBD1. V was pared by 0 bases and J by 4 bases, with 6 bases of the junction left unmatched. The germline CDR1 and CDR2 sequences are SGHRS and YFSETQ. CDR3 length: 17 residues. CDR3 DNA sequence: TGCGCCAGCAGCTTGGGAAGGGGACAGGGGGCAGCAGATACGCAGTATTTT. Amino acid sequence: CASSLGRGQGAADTQYF.